This record covers a single TCR beta chain. This clone's antigen is unknown. It has no much larger one-base neighbor in the sample; base qualities were not kept. V is cut by 6 bases and J by 1 base, and the space between the germline ends is 22 bases. From its cysteine to its phenylalanine, the CDR3 spans 17 amino acids. Just CDR3 DNA is preserved here, 51 bases in frame from base 1. The germline V gene encodes CDR1 SGHDT and CDR2 YYEEEE. The library was built by means of the immunoSEQ multiplex PCR assay. Each sample had roughly 100,000 TCR templates assayed by the deep sequencing platform. Genomic DNA extracted from sorted T cells was used for TCRbeta CDR3 sequencing. The study's own analysis went as follows. The R programming language was used for the clonal analysis of the TCRbeta CDR3 data. Unstimulated samples were compared with post-reaction CFSE-low samples to define alloreactive CD4+ and CD8+ clones. Regulatory or non-regulatory origin of alloreactive CD4+ clones was assigned by matching sequences to the sorted unstimulated Treg and non-Treg repertoires. The source is immuneACCESS, and TCRdb retained only in-frame sequences with V and J called. Part of the clones is not carried over; for the studies checked, unresolved V genes explain less than half of this, and the remainder is unexplained. V and J calls plus clone size are reproduced from that table; the DNA served to infer D and trimming. The sample data list more than 60,000 clones, and 85% to 95% of these were observed just once. The ten most abundant clones make up around 5% of the sample.

Sorted unstimulated T cells and proliferating T cells recovered from mixed lymphocyte reactions were subjected to TCRbeta CDR3 sequencing. Fresh whole blood from around 11 HLA-typed healthy donors was used to isolate PBMCs. This entry is derived from a study of siplizumab effects on memory and regulatory T cells (dated by TCRdb to the late 2010s). With regard to the full study: The study examined how the anti-CD2 antibody siplizumab affects alloreactive T-cell subsets in allogeneic mixed lymphocyte reactions built from human PBMCs. What the study reported, not specific to this receptor: For roughly 80-95% of proliferating CD4+ or CD8+ clones, no naive or memory phenotype could be assigned. Among mappable alloreactive CD4+ clones, the Treg-derived fraction averaged about 70% with siplizumab versus around 29% in control reactions. No functional confirmation was obtained for the suppressive function of proliferating Tregs from siplizumab cultures. Siplizumab significantly lowered the cumulative frequency of alloreactive sequences that could be traced to unstimulated CD4+ memory T cells. Compared with memory T cells, unstimulated naive T cells appeared more diverse, and naive cells seemed to make a substantial contribution to the alloresponse. Because sequences at frequencies below about 10^-5 were poorly captured, only a minor fraction of alloreactive clones could be mapped back to unstimulated subsets.

The sample was CD8+ T cells sorted from blood. The chain was built from TRBV5-6 and TRBJ1-2; the D gene is unclear. This clonotype was obtained from a human donor in good health. The bases are TGTGCCAGCAACTACGGTAGAAGGATGGACTATAACTATGGCTACACCTTC. It codes for CASNYGRRMDYNYGYTF.